This TCR beta chain was observed in a study of cytomegalovirus exposure and HLA in healthy donors. Study-wide results and limits: Most TCR sequences were seen very rarely across donors, but some public TCRs occurred in many. The authors listed 180 or so TCR beta chains as cytomegalovirus-associated.

Only in-frame clones appear in the TCRdb table, and some are missing; sequencing was by immunoSEQ multiplex PCR. The data show around 300,000 clones, roughly 88% seen once. Germline V gene data show CDR1 as SGHAT and CDR2 as FQNNGV. The CDR3 contains 13 residues. Trimming left V 2 bases short and J 3 bases short, with 5 bases between. As regards this clone: The antigen remains undetermined.

This sequence originates from a woman aged 18-35 years in good health and CMV-seronegative. Specimen: PBMCs. V and J are TRBV11-2 and TRBJ2-1; D ambiguous. The CDR3: CASSLQVYNEQFF. The CDR3 nucleotides are TGTGCCAGCAGCTTACAGGTCTACAATGAGCAGTTCTTC.